One sample yielded the 19 T cell receptor beta chains listed below, sequenced in a study of blood T cell repertoires in COVID-19. Sequencing used immunoSEQ multiplex PCR; TCRdb keeps in-frame clones, though not all of them. Here the sample spans under 200,000 clones, around 82% being singletons. Sequenced material: peripheral blood. The receptors were sampled from a young man with active or convalescent COVID-19.

The chain has TRBV3-1 (or the pseudogene TRBV3-2) and TRBJ2-7; D gene ambiguous. This CDR3 comprises 16 residues. V lost 0 bases and J 3 bases, leaving 15 bases between the germline ends. Germline V gives CDR1 LGHDT, CDR2 YNNKEL (reference sequence). Written as DNA, the CDR3 is TGTGCCAGCAGCCAAGATTTCCGGCAGGTGAGCTACGAGCAGTACTTC. Its protein product is CASSQDFRQVSYEQYF.

Only a few counts were recorded for this clone. This sequence joins TRBV5-4 and TRBJ2-2, with 9 positions matching TRBD1. After removal of 4 bases from V and 4 bases from J, the junction contained 5 bases not matched to a gene. Germline CDR1 reads SGHNT; CDR2 reads YYREEE (reference sequence). This CDR3 contains 15 residues. For the CDR3, the DNA is TGTGCCAGCAGCAGGGACAGGGCCTCCACCGGGGAGCTGTTTTTT. Protein product: CASSRDRASTGELFF.

This chain uses TRBV6-1 with TRBJ2-2; the match to TRBD1 covers 10 bases. V gave up 3 bases and J gave up 4 bases; unmatched junction bases: 5. The germline gives CDR1 MNHNS, CDR2 SASEGT. The CDR3 contains 16 residues. The chain's CDR3 is CASSDRDRGFTGELFF. CDR3 DNA sequence: TGTGCCAGCAGTGACCGGGACAGGGGATTCACCGGGGAGCTGTTTTTT.

This chain connects TRBV5-1 to TRBJ2-2; D might be TRBD1 (6 bases). Deletions cut 5 bases from V and 4 bases from J, with 12 bases between. Germline CDR1 reads SGHRS; CDR2 reads YFSETQ. The CDR3 extends over 14 amino acids. The chain's CDR3 is CASRSTDSTGELFF. CDR3 sequence (DNA): TGCGCCAGCAGGAGTACGGACAGCACCGGGGAGCTGTTTTTT.

The V and J genes are TRBV5-1 and TRBJ1-1; 12 positions agree with TRBD1. The CDR3 is 16 residues long. CDR1 and CDR2 (germline): SGHRS, YFSETQ. Trimming at V came to 0 bases and at J to 3 bases, leaving 3 bases not matched to a gene. CDR3 loop: CASSLGDRGLDTEAFF. Here the CDR3 DNA reads TGCGCCAGCAGCTTGGGGGACAGGGGGCTGGACACTGAAGCTTTCTTT. The variable domain in full, with the rest retrieved from reference TRBV5-1 and TRBJ1-1, is KAGVTQTPRYLIKTRGQQVTLSCSPISGHRSVSWYQQTPGQGLQFLFEYFSETQRNKGNFPGRFSGRQFSNSRSEMNVSTLELGDSALYLCASSLGDRGLDTEAFFGQGTRLTVV.

This sequence joins TRBV3-1 (or the pseudogene TRBV3-2) and TRBJ2-5, with a weak D call TRBD1 (6 bases). CDR3 length: 14 amino acids. Germline values: CDR1 LGHDT, CDR2 YNNKEL (reference sequence). The V end lost 3 bases, the J end lost 2 bases, and 10 bases lay between the germline ends. CDR3 in amino acids: CASSHTGSQETQYF. DNA of the CDR3: TGTGCCAGCAGCCACACAGGGAGTCAAGAGACCCAGTACTTC.

The chain recombines TRBV6-5 with TRBJ2-3; possibly TRBD2 for D (6 bases). Per the germline V gene, CDR1 is MNHEY and CDR2 is SVGAGI. V gave up 8 bases and J gave up 1 base, with 10 bases separating them. The CDR3 covers 13 residues. CDR3 region: CASVVAGTDTQYF. For the CDR3, the DNA is TGTGCCAGCGTAGTAGCGGGCACAGATACGCAGTATTTT.

The chain is built from TRBV4-1 and TRBJ2-2, with D possibly being TRBD2 (5 bases). Trimming took 1 base from V and 0 from J, leaving 9 bases between them. The CDR3 runs 16 residues. Germline V gene lookup returns CDR1 MGHRA and CDR2 YSYEKL. CDR3 residues: CASSQGRGSNTGELFF. CDR3 nucleotides: TGCGCCAGCAGCCAAGGGAGAGGGTCGAACACCGGGGAGCTGTTTTTT.

This clone was counted once. The V and J genes are TRBV28 and TRBJ1-2; D is undetermined. The CDR3 is made up of 16 amino acids. V lost 5 bases, J lost 6 bases, and 22 bases lay in between. Germline V lookup: CDR1 MDHEN, CDR2 SYDVKM. The CDR3 bases are TGTGCCAGCAGTCCCCCTGGGCCATGGGCCGGTGATGGCTACACCTTC. Translation: CASSPPGPWAGDGYTF.

A single count supports this clone. The chain employs TRBV18 and TRBJ2-3; weak D call: TRBD1 (6 bases). Looked up from germline, CDR1 is KGHSH and CDR2 is LQKENI. The CDR3 totals 13 residues. V gave up 3 bases and J gave up 5 bases, with 9 bases separating them. This CDR3 is CASSPSRGDTQYF. The CDR3 coding sequence is TGTGCCAGCTCACCTTCCAGGGGAGATACGCAGTATTTT. Looking up the rest from reference TRBV18 and TRBJ2-3 gives the full variable domain: NAGVMQNPRHLVRRRGQEARLRCSPMKGHSHVYWYRQLPEEGLKFMVYLQKENIIDESGMPKERFSAEFPKEGPSILRIQQVVRGDSAAYFCASSPSRGDTQYFGPGTRLTVL.

The rearrangement uses TRBV5-1 and TRBJ2-7; the match to TRBD2 covers 10 bases. The CDR3 is 14 residues long. The V gene's germline CDR1 is SGHRS and CDR2 YFSETQ. The trim removed 2 bases at V and 7 bases at J, leaving 6 bases unmatched. In DNA, the CDR3 is TGCGCCAGCAGCTTAGTACTAGCGGGGCATGAGCAGTACTTC. Translated, it gives CASSLVLAGHEQYF.

The chain is built from TRBV5-1 and TRBJ2-7; 8 positions match TRBD1. Unmatched junction bases numbered 5, after V lost 2 bases and J lost 4 bases. Germline V gene lookup returns CDR1 SGHRS and CDR2 YFSETQ. The CDR3 sequence is 14 residues long. CDR3 amino acids: CASSLDRGRYEQYF. CDR3 DNA: TGCGCCAGCAGCTTAGACAGGGGTCGTTACGAGCAGTACTTC.

CDR3 sequence: CASSPRTLGQGRNYGYTF. The CDR3 region has the DNA TGTGCCAGCAGCCCCAGAACCCTTGGACAGGGAAGGAACTATGGCTACACCTTC. The V call is TRBV11-2, the J call TRBJ1-2; 8 bases are a match to TRBD1. Germline V lookup: CDR1 SGHAT, CDR2 FQNNGV. The CDR3 spans 18 residues. Trimming cost V 5 bases and J 2 bases; bases outside gene matches: 16.

This clone appeared a single time. V and J are TRBV7-2 and TRBJ1-1; perhaps TRBD1 as D (6 bases). The germline gives CDR1 SGHTA, CDR2 FQGNSA. This CDR3 contains 14 residues. V lost 2 bases and J lost 6, with 13 bases in between. The CDR3 sequence: CASSLTSGDPEAFF. In nucleotides, the CDR3 is TGTGCCAGCAGCTTAACCTCAGGGGACCCTGAAGCTTTCTTT.

This sequence joins TRBV3-1 (or the pseudogene TRBV3-2) and TRBJ2-7; D unresolved. The V gene lost 8 bases and the J gene lost 2 bases, with 16 bases spanning the gap. Germline values: CDR1 LGHDT, CDR2 YNNKEL (reference sequence). The CDR3 runs 14 residues. The CDR3 DNA sequence: TGTGCCAGCGCCTCACATGTTTTCCCCTACGAGCAGTACTTC. The encoded protein is CASASHVFPYEQYF.

Ten or more counts support this clone. The chain employs TRBV9 and TRBJ2-5; the D gene is possibly TRBD1 (6 bases). This CDR3 has 14 amino acids. Germline V gene data show CDR1 as SGDLS and CDR2 as YYNGEE. V was clipped by 2 bases and J by 5 bases, with 13 bases between them. The DNA of the CDR3 is TGTGCCAGCAGCGTGGGACAACTCTGGGAGACCCAGTACTTC. It translates to CASSVGQLWETQYF.

The rearrangement joins TRBV7-9 to TRBJ2-3; D perhaps matches TRBD2 (6 bases). This CDR3 comprises 15 residues. V was cut by 5 bases and J by 1 base, with 13 bases left in between. Per germline, CDR1 SEHNR and CDR2 FQNEAQ (reference sequence). As DNA, the CDR3 is TGTGCCAGCAGCAACAGACTAGGGGGCACAGATACGCAGTATTTT. Encoded protein: CASSNRLGGTDTQYF.

The chain uses TRBV7-2 and TRBJ2-3; TRBD2 agrees at 9 bases. V gave up 3 bases and J gave up 4 bases; unmatched junction bases: 8. The germline CDR1 and CDR2 sequences are SGHTA and FQGNSA. This CDR3 contains 16 residues. CDR3 region: CASSFRGAGGADTQYF. Written as DNA, the CDR3 is TGTGCCAGCAGCTTCCGCGGCGCGGGAGGGGCAGATACGCAGTATTTT.

The V and J genes are TRBV28 and TRBJ1-6; D gene uncertain. Germline V gene data show CDR1 as MDHEN and CDR2 as SYDVKM. The CDR3 has 13 residues. Trimming removed 6 bases at V and 2 bases at J, with 5 bases between. DNA for the CDR3: TGTGCCAGCAGCTTTCCCTATAATTCACCCCTCCACTTT. As protein: CASSFPYNSPLHF.